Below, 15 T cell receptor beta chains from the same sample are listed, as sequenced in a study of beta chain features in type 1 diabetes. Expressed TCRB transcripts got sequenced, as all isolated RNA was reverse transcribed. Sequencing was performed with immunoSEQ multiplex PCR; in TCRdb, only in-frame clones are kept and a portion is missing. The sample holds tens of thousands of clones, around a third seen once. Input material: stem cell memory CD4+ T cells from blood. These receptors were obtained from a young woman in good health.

The CDR3 region has the DNA TGTGCCAGCAGCTTCTCGACAGGGATGAACACTGAAGCTTTCTTT. This sequence encodes CASSFSTGMNTEAFF. The V and J genes are TRBV5-4 and TRBJ1-1; 7 nucleotides match TRBD1. V lost 2 bases and J lost 0; bases outside the gene matches: 4. Germline V CDR1 and CDR2: SGHNT, YYREEE (reference sequence). The CDR3 totals 15 residues. The whole variable domain, filled in from reference TRBV5-4 and TRBJ1-1, reads ETGVTQSPTHLIKTRGQQVTLRCSSQSGHNTVSWYQQALGQGPQFIFQYYREEENGRGNFPPRFSGLQFPNYSSELNVNALELDDSALYLCASSFSTGMNTEAFFGQGTRLTVV.

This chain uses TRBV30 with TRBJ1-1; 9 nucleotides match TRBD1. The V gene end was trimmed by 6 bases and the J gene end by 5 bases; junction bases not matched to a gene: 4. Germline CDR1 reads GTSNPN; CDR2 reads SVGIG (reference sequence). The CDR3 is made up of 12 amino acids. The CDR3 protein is CACLTGGTEAFF. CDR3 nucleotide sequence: TGTGCCTGCCTGACAGGGGGGACTGAAGCTTTCTTT.

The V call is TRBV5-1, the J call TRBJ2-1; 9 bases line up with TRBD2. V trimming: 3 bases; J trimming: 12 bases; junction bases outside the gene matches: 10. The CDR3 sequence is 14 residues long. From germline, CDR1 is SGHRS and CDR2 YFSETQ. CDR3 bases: TGCGCCAGCAGCTCCAGCGGGGGGTCCCTGGGGCAGTTCTTC. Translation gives CASSSSGGSLGQFF.

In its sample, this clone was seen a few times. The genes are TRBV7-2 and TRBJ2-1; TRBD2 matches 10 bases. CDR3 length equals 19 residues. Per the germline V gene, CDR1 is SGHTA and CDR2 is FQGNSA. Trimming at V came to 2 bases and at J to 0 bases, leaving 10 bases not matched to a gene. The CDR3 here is CASSLTGLAVSVSYNEQFF. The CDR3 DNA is TGTGCCAGCAGCTTAACCGGACTAGCGGTGTCCGTCTCCTACAATGAGCAGTTCTTC.

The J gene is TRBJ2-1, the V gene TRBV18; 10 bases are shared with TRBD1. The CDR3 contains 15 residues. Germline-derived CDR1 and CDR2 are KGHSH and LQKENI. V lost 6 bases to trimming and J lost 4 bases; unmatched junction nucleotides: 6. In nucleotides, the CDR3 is TGTGCCAGCTCGCGCGGGACAGGGGATTACAATGAGCAGTTCTTC. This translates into CASSRGTGDYNEQFF.

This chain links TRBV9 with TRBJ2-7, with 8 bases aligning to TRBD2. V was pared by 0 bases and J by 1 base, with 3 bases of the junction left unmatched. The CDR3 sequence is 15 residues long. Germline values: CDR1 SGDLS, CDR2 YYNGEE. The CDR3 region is CASSVAGGPSYEQYF. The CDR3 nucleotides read TGTGCCAGCAGCGTAGCGGGGGGGCCGTCCTACGAGCAGTACTTC.

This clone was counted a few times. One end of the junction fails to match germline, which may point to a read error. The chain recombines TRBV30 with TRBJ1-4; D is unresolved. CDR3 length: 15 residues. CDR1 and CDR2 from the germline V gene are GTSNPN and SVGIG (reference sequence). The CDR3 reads CARSSTGKANEKLFF. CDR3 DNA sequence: TGTGCCCGGAGTTCAACCGGGAAGGCAAATGAAAAACTGTTTTTT.

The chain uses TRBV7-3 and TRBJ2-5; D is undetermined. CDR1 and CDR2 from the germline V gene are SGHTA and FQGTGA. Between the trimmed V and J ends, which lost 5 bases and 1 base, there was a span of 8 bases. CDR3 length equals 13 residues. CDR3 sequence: CASSPQIQETQYF. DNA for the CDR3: TGTGCCAGCAGCCCCCAAATCCAAGAGACCCAGTACTTC.

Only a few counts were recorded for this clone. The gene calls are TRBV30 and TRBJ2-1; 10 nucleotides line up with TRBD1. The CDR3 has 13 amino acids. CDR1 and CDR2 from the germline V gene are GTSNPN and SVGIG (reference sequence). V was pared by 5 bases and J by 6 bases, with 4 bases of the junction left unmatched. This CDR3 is CAWGRDRGNEQFF. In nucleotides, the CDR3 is TGTGCCTGGGGCAGGGACAGGGGCAATGAGCAGTTCTTC.

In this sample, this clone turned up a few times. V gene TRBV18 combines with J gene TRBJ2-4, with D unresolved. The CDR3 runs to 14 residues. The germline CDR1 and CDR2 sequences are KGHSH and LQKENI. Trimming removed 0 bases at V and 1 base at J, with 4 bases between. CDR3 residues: CASSPPGAKNIQYF. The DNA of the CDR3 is TGTGCCAGCTCACCACCCGGGGCCAAAAACATTCAGTACTTC.

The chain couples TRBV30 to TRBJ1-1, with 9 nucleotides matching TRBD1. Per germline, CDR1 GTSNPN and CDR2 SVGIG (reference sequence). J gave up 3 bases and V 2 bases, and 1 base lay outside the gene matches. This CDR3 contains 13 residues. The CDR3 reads CAWSRQGDTEAFF. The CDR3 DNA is TGTGCCTGGAGTCGACAGGGGGACACTGAAGCTTTCTTT.

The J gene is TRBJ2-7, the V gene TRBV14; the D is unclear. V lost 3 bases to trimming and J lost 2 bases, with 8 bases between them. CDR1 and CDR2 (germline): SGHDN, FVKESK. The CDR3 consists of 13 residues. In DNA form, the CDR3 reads TGTGCCAGCAGCCAGCAGATCGCCTACGAGCAGTACTTC. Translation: CASSQQIAYEQYF.

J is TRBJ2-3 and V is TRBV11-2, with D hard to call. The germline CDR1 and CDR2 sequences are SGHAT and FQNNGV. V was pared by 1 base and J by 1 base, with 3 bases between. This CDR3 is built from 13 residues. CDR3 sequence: CASSLGRTDTQYF. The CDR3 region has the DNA TGTGCCAGCAGCTTAGGGCGCACAGATACGCAGTATTTT.

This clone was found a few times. The CDR3 sequence is CSARAQVGTEAFF. Written as DNA, the CDR3 is TGCAGCGCTCGGGCACAGGTGGGGACTGAAGCTTTCTTT. The chain couples TRBV29-1 to TRBJ1-1; tentatively, D is TRBD1 (5 bases). Germline V CDR1 and CDR2: SQVTM, ANQGSEA. This CDR3 spans 13 amino acids. Trimming shortened V by 7 bases and J by 5 bases, and 17 bases separated the two germline ends.

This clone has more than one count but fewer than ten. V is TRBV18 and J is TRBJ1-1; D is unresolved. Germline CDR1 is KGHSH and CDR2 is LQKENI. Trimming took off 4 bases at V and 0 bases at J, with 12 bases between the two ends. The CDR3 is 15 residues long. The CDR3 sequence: CASSRLGRVNTEAFF. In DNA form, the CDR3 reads TGTGCCAGCTCACGCCTAGGGAGGGTGAACACTGAAGCTTTCTTT.